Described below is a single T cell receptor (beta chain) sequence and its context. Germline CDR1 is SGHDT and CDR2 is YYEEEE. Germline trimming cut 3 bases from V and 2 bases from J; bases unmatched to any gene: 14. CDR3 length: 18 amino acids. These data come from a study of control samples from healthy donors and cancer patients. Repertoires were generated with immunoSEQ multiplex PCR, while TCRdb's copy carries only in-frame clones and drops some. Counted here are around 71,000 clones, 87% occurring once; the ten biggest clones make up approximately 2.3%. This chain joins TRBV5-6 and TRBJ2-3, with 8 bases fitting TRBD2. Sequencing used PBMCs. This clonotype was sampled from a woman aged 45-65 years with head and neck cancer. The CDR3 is CASSSQGGSGEITDTQYF. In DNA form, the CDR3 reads TGTGCCAGCAGCTCCCAAGGAGGTAGCGGGGAAATCACAGATACGCAGTATTTT.